This T cell receptor (beta chain) was profiled in a study of T cells in lung cancer brain metastases. Germline V gives CDR1 LNHDA, CDR2 SQIVND (reference sequence). V was pared by 6 bases and J by 3 bases, with 18 bases between. The CDR3 loop spans 16 amino acids. Sequenced by immunoSEQ multiplex PCR; TCRdb stores in-frame clones only, minus some. The sample holds roughly 4,800 clones, 80% to 90% seen once. The clonotype originates from a man aged 45-65 years with non-small cell lung cancer. The V and J genes are TRBV19 and TRBJ1-5; possible D gene TRBD1, 6 bases. The specimen was tumor tissue from the primary lung tumor. The DNA for the CDR3 is TGTGCCAGTAGGCCAACCGACAGGCCACCCAATCAGCCCCAGCATTTT. Encoded protein: CASRPTDRPPNQPQHF.